The clone carrying this T cell receptor beta chain was counted a single time. Its target is not known. The source of the sample is a study of blood T cells in healthy people across ages. CDR3 length: 15 amino acids. Germline V gene data show CDR1 as MGHRA and CDR2 as YSYEKL. V was pared by 7 bases and J by 3 bases, with 18 bases between. Investigators took 8 to 10 milliliters of peripheral blood from every donor. Findings and caveats of the study: From one million sequenced T cells, diversity estimates were lower bounds.

A J-beta primer mix and a sample-barcoded 5' primer were used in a second PCR of about 7 to 12 cycles. TCRdb re-called the 5' RACE reads with MiXCR, one entry per CDR3 protein. This sample has 1,500,000 or so distinct CDR3 sequences; roughly two fifths occur once, and the top ten carry under 5%. The chain recombines TRBV4-1 with TRBJ1-1; D may be TRBD1 (5 bases). This TCR was sampled from a woman aged 18-29 years in good health. Sequencing was carried out using blood. As DNA, the CDR3 is TGCGCCAGCAATACCCACCGTCGGGACTACACTGAAGCTTTCTTT. Translating it yields CASNTHRRDYTEAFF.